Each of the 17 T cell receptor beta chains below was sequenced from the same sample in a study of CD8 T cells in ankylosing spondylitis. For these receptors, no antigen is known. Each CDR3 protein is one row after TCRdb ran MiXCR on the 5' RACE reads. This sample has roughly 440,000 distinct CDR3 sequences, with more than 15% found just once. Whole-study results and caveats: A TCR beta motif of fewer than ten highly homologous variants seemed to mark ankylosing spondylitis blood.

The specimen sequenced was blood, either unsorted or a sorted T cell fraction (not recorded which). These TCRs come from a male donor with ankylosing spondylitis.

The chain employs TRBV5-1 and TRBJ2-1; TRBD1 matches 8 bases. V lost 4 bases to trimming and J lost 2 bases; unmatched junction nucleotides: 8. Germline loops: CDR1 SGHRS, CDR2 YFSETQ. This CDR3 has 16 amino acids. The chain's CDR3 is CASSPGTGFTYNEQFF. As DNA, the CDR3 is TGCGCCAGCAGCCCAGGGACAGGTTTCACCTACAATGAGCAGTTCTTC.

This rearrangement joins TRBV6-1 to TRBJ2-7, with 7 bases aligning to TRBD1. V shed 5 bases, J shed 4 bases, and the junction held 14 bases outside the gene matches. CDR3 size: 16 residues. Looked up from germline, CDR1 is MNHNS and CDR2 is SASEGT. This CDR3 reads CASSRSGTAEFYEQYF. CDR3 DNA: TGTGCCAGCAGTCGTTCCGGGACAGCCGAATTTTACGAGCAGTACTTC.

The chain employs TRBV5-1 and TRBJ1-6; D unresolved. V was cut by 0 bases and J by 11 bases, with 6 bases left in between. Germline lookup yields CDR1 SGHRS and CDR2 YFSETQ. There are 12 residues in the CDR3. The CDR3 protein is CASSLAGAPLHF. The CDR3 DNA sequence: TGCGCCAGCAGCTTGGCCGGAGCACCCCTCCACTTT.

The V call is TRBV6-1, the J call TRBJ1-2; 9 positions agree with TRBD1. This CDR3 comprises 14 residues. V lost 2 bases and J lost 7; bases outside the gene matches: 5. Germline CDR1 reads MNHNS; CDR2 reads SASEGT. The DNA of the CDR3 is TGTGCCAGCAGTGAAAAAGGACAGGGGTTTGGCTACACCTTC. Its translation: CASSEKGQGFGYTF.

This clonotype was seen a few times. This chain links TRBV10-3 with TRBJ2-2; the match to TRBD2 covers 10 bases. This CDR3 contains 16 residues. The ends lost 3 bases at V and 5 bases at J; junction bases unmatched: 6. Germline CDR1 and CDR2: ENHRY and SYGVKD. The CDR3 region has the DNA TGTGCCATCAGTGATACGAGCGGGAGGGAAACCGGGGAGCTGTTTTTT. Its translation: CAISDTSGRETGELFF.

This clonotype was recorded a few times. This chain links TRBV12-3 or TRBV12-4 with TRBJ2-3; tentative D call: TRBD2 (6 bases). The CDR3 is 13 amino acids. Trimming took off 8 bases at V and 6 bases at J, with 15 bases between the two ends. The CDR3 coding sequence is TGTGCCAGCGGGGGGAAGTTAGGGGATACGCAGTATTTT. Translated, it gives CASGGKLGDTQYF.

This clonotype was detected only a few times. This chain connects TRBV6-1 to TRBJ2-5, with D possibly TRBD2 on 5 matching bases. This CDR3 region has 15 residues. Trimming stripped 7 bases from V and 4 bases from J, with 19 bases between. From germline, CDR1 is MNHNS and CDR2 SASEGT. The CDR3 loop reads CASTLGGVGGETQYF. The CDR3 region has the DNA TGTGCCAGCACCCTCGGAGGCGTGGGCGGAGAGACCCAGTACTTC.

This clonotype turned up a few times. The CDR3 is CASSPPGAGTRGTEAFF. CDR3 DNA sequence: TGTGCCAGCAGCCCCCCGGGGGCCGGAACCCGGGGCACTGAAGCTTTCTTT. The J gene is TRBJ1-1, the V gene TRBV28; D is possibly TRBD1 (6 bases). The CDR3 sequence is 17 residues long. The germline V and J ends were trimmed by 6 bases and 4 bases, with 24 bases remaining between them. CDR1 and CDR2 from the germline V gene are MDHEN and SYDVKM.

The table lists this clonotype with a few counts. The chain recombines TRBV7-9 with TRBJ1-6; 7 bases match TRBD1. V lost 5 bases to trimming and J lost 6 bases; unmatched junction nucleotides: 7. The CDR3 runs 15 residues. The germline CDR1 and CDR2 sequences are SEHNR and FQNEAQ (reference sequence). The CDR3 bases are TGTGCCAGCAGCCCAATGACAGGGTTTAATTCACCCCTCCACTTT. Protein: CASSPMTGFNSPLHF.

The CDR3 protein is CASSFTGGSGNTIYF. The CDR3 DNA reads as TGTGCCAGCAGCTTCACAGGAGGCTCTGGAAACACCATATATTTT. This chain uses TRBV7-2 with TRBJ1-3; TRBD1 might be the D (5 bases). The V end was cut by 3 bases, the J end by 0 bases, with 9 bases between. In germline, CDR1 is SGHTA, CDR2 FQGNSA. The CDR3 totals 15 residues.

The J gene is TRBJ2-3, the V gene TRBV7-3, with D possibly matching TRBD2 (6 bases). The CDR3 has 15 amino acids. The germline CDR1 and CDR2 sequences are SGHTA and FQGTGA. Trimming removed 5 bases from V and 0 bases from J, with 12 bases in between. CDR3 sequence reads: CASSQGSGSTDTQYF. CDR3 coding DNA: TGTGCCAGCAGCCAGGGTAGCGGTAGCACAGATACGCAGTATTTT.

The chain employs TRBV18 and TRBJ2-7, with D possibly matching TRBD2 (6 bases). The germline CDR1 and CDR2 sequences are KGHSH and LQKENI. Trimming pared 1 base from V and 5 bases from J, leaving 12 bases between. The CDR3 length is 14 residues. CDR3 bases: TGTGCCAGCTCACCACTGGGGGGTCTCGACGAGCAGTACTTC. It translates to CASSPLGGLDEQYF.

This sequence joins TRBV27 and TRBJ2-1, with D perhaps matching TRBD2 (7 bases). Trimming stripped 2 bases from V and 6 bases from J, with 20 bases between. This CDR3 region has 17 residues. Germline V lookup: CDR1 MNHEY, CDR2 SMNVEV (reference sequence). CDR3 amino acids: CASSLRVGTGGFNEQFF. The CDR3 DNA reads as TGTGCCAGCAGTTTAAGGGTAGGGACGGGGGGCTTCAATGAGCAGTTCTTC.

This clonotype has more than one count but fewer than ten. The chain has TRBV12-3 or TRBV12-4 and TRBJ2-2, with 7 positions matching TRBD1. J gave up 0 bases and V 3 bases, and 10 bases lay outside the gene matches. The CDR3 covers 18 residues. The CDR3 reads CASSFPWAGGSNTGELFF. Written as DNA, the CDR3 is TGTGCCAGCAGTTTTCCATGGGCAGGGGGATCGAACACCGGGGAGCTGTTTTTT.

The table lists this clonotype with many counts. The V call is TRBV9, the J call TRBJ1-2, with 7 nucleotides matching TRBD1. The V gene's germline CDR1 is SGDLS and CDR2 YYNGEE. The CDR3 sequence is 14 residues long. Unmatched junction bases numbered 7, after V lost 4 bases and J lost 4 bases. Here the CDR3 reads CASSTRDSLYGYTF. The CDR3 DNA follows: TGTGCCAGCAGCACTAGGGACAGCCTCTATGGCTACACCTTC.

The CDR3 coding sequence is TGTGCCAGCACCCGACCCCCTAGCGGGAGGGCCGACGGGGAGCTGTTTTTT. It codes for CASTRPPSGRADGELFF. V gene TRBV6-2 or TRBV6-3 combines with J gene TRBJ2-2, with 12 bases lining up with TRBD2. Germline loops: CDR1 MNHEY, CDR2 SVGEGT. The CDR3 sequence is 17 residues long. J was trimmed by 7 bases and V by 7 bases; bases with no gene match: 13.

This clonotype was seen more than once but under ten times. The chain links TRBV11-2 to TRBJ2-1; 12 nucleotides agree with TRBD2. Germline V CDR1 and CDR2: SGHAT, FQNNGV. This CDR3 is 15 amino acids long. Losses at the gene ends were 5 bases for V and 5 bases for J; bases not matched to a gene: 4. The CDR3 DNA sequence: TGTGCCAGCAGCCAACTAGCGGGAGGAAACAATGAGCAGTTCTTC. This gives the protein CASSQLAGGNNEQFF. Looking up the rest from reference TRBV11-2 and TRBJ2-1 gives the full variable domain: EAGVAQSPRYKIIEKRQSVAFWCNPISGHATLYWYQQILGQGPKLLIQFQNNGVVDDSQLPKDRFSAERLKGVDSTLKIQPAKLEDSAVYLCASSQLAGGNNEQFFGPGTRLTVL.